The 32 T cell receptor beta chains given below trace back to one sample, sequenced in a study of T cell responses to AZD1222 COVID-19 vaccine. The protocol was immunoSEQ multiplex PCR, while the TCRdb copy is restricted to in-frame clones and leaves out a portion. In the table there are tens of thousands of clones, about 92% of which are singletons. The sequencing used peripheral blood, collected 28 days after the second AZD1222 dose. The source of these receptors is an adult who received the AZD1222 COVID-19 vaccine.

The rearrangement uses TRBV28 and TRBJ1-3, with D possibly matching TRBD1 (5 bases). Germline-derived CDR1 and CDR2 are MDHEN and SYDVKM. This CDR3 contains 15 residues. Trimming removed 3 bases from V and 0 bases from J, with 9 bases in between. CDR3 nucleotides: TGTGCCAGCAGTTTTAGGGACCACTCTGGAAACACCATATATTTT. Translation: CASSFRDHSGNTIYF.

The CDR3 protein is CASSKASTSGKETQYF. The CDR3 coding sequence is TGTGCCAGCAGCAAAGCAAGCACTAGCGGGAAAGAGACCCAGTACTTC. The V gene is TRBV21-1, the J gene TRBJ2-5; the DNA was not used to check the table's D call, TRBD2. TRBV21-1 counts as a pseudogene. The CDR3 has 16 residues.

The rearrangement links TRBV4-3 to TRBJ2-7; the match to TRBD2 covers 9 bases. CDR1 is LGHNA, CDR2 YSLEER, per germline. The V gene end was trimmed by 3 bases and the J gene end by 0 bases; junction bases not matched to a gene: 0. This CDR3 has 14 amino acids. CDR3 amino acids: CASSQREGSYEQYF. CDR3 coding DNA: TGCGCCAGCAGCCAGCGGGAGGGCTCCTACGAGCAGTACTTC.

This clone was counted a single time. This chain links TRBV7-2 with TRBJ1-5; D might be TRBD1 (6 bases). This CDR3 region has 14 residues. In germline, CDR1 is SGHTA, CDR2 FQGNSA. Trimming removed 7 bases at V and 11 bases at J, with 21 bases between. The DNA for the CDR3 is TGTGCCAGCACCCAGGGAGGCCCAAGGGGGACCCAGCATTTT. Residues: CASTQGGPRGTQHF.

This clone is medium-sized (0.01 to 0.1%) within its sample. The chain has TRBV19 and TRBJ1-1; possible D gene TRBD1, 6 bases. The CDR3 loop spans 13 amino acids. V lost 4 bases to trimming and J lost 4 bases, with 10 bases between them. Germline V gene sequence: CDR1 LNHDA, CDR2 SQIVND (reference sequence). This CDR3 reads CASSKTGTTEAFF. The CDR3 nucleotides read TGTGCCAGTAGTAAAACAGGGACCACTGAAGCTTTCTTT. The full variable domain, in which reference TRBV19 and TRBJ1-1 provide the parts outside the CDR3, is DGGITQSPKYLFRKEGQNVTLSCEQNLNHDAMYWYRQDPGQGLRLIYYSQIVNDFQKGDIAEGYSVSREKKESFPLTVTSAQKNPTAFYLCASSKTGTTEAFFGQGTRLTVV.

The rearrangement joins TRBV24-1 to TRBJ2-7, with D maybe TRBD2 (5 bases). CDR3 size: 18 residues. Trimming shortened V by 4 bases and J by 2 bases, and 23 bases separated the two germline ends. In germline, CDR1 is KGHDR, CDR2 SFDVKD. CDR3 residues: CATSEASSTSRGTYEQYF. The CDR3 bases are TGTGCCACCAGTGAGGCCTCCTCGACAAGTCGAGGGACCTACGAGCAGTACTTC.

V is TRBV7-8 and J is TRBJ1-2; TRBD1 matches 8 bases. V shed 3 bases, J shed 0 bases, and the junction held 0 bases outside the gene matches. Germline lookup yields CDR1 SGHVS and CDR2 FQNEAQ. The CDR3 is made up of 14 amino acids. The CDR3 region has the DNA TGTGCCAGCAGCTTGGACAGGGCTAACTATGGCTACACCTTC. Protein sequence: CASSLDRANYGYTF. Full variable domain (outside the CDR3, taken from reference TRBV7-8 and TRBJ1-2): GAGVSQSPRYKVAKRGQDVALRCDPISGHVSLFWYQQALGQGPEFLTYFQNEAQLDKSGLPSDRFFAERPEGSVSTLKIQRTQQEDSAVYLCASSLDRANYGYTFGSGTRLTVV.

This sequence joins TRBV12-5 and TRBJ2-1, with 7 positions matching TRBD2. Germline-derived CDR1 and CDR2 are LGHNT and FRNRAP. The trim removed 1 base at V and 2 bases at J, leaving 8 bases unmatched. This CDR3 is built from 17 residues. The chain's CDR3 is CASGLGRETVAYNEQFF. CDR3 bases: TGTGCTAGTGGTTTGGGGCGGGAGACGGTAGCCTACAATGAGCAGTTCTTC.

This clone was detected only a few times. The gene calls are TRBV3-1 (or the pseudogene TRBV3-2) and TRBJ2-1; 7 nucleotides align to TRBD2. This CDR3 is 12 amino acids long. Germline trimming cut 6 bases from V and 6 bases from J; bases unmatched to any gene: 2. The germline CDR1 and CDR2 sequences are LGHDT and YNNKEL (reference sequence). The CDR3 DNA reads TGTGCCAGCAGAACTAGCGCCAATGAGCAGTTCTTC. Residues: CASRTSANEQFF.

The chain is built from TRBV4-3 and TRBJ2-7; D gene uncertain. Between the trimmed V and J ends, which lost 4 bases and 0 bases, there was a span of 13 bases. CDR1 and CDR2 (germline): LGHNA, YSLEER. The CDR3 totals 15 residues. The CDR3 region is CASSRYRASSYEQYF. The CDR3 coding sequence is TGCGCCAGCAGCCGGTATCGGGCGAGCTCCTACGAGCAGTACTTC.

J is TRBJ2-7 and V is TRBV19, with TRBD1 identical over 8 bases. Per germline, CDR1 LNHDA and CDR2 SQIVND (reference sequence). Trimming removed 6 bases from V and 0 bases from J; junction bases left unmatched: 10. The CDR3 extends over 16 amino acids. In DNA, the CDR3 is TGTGCCAGTAGCACAACGGGACAGGACAGCTCCTACGAGCAGTACTTC. Protein product: CASSTTGQDSSYEQYF.

This chain connects TRBV6-5 to TRBJ2-7, with D maybe TRBD1 (5 bases). V was clipped by 6 bases and J by 6 bases, with 21 bases between them. CDR3 length: 15 amino acids. Germline CDR1 reads MNHEY; CDR2 reads SVGAGI. Written as DNA, the CDR3 is TGTGCCAGCAGCTTGACAGATTCGAGATGGGTCGAGCAGTACTTC. Amino acids: CASSLTDSRWVEQYF.

V is TRBV6-1 and J is TRBJ2-7; 9 bases are a match to TRBD1. The CDR3 has 14 residues. The ends lost 3 bases at V and 3 bases at J; junction bases unmatched: 3. Germline V gives CDR1 MNHNS, CDR2 SASEGT. Here the CDR3 DNA reads TGTGCCAGCAGTGAGCGACAGGGGGGCTACGAGCAGTACTTC. Translation: CASSERQGGYEQYF.

This chain links TRBV19 with TRBJ2-2; no clear D. V was shortened by 5 bases and J by 6 bases, with 10 bases between the two germline ends. The length of the CDR3 is 13 residues. The germline V gene has CDR1 LNHDA and CDR2 SQIVND (reference sequence). The CDR3 loop is CASSQTRAGELFF. Written as DNA, the CDR3 is TGTGCCAGTAGTCAGACACGGGCCGGGGAGCTGTTTTTT.

In nucleotides, the CDR3 is TGTGCCAGCCGGGCGGGAGCGACAGATACGCAGTATTTT. Its protein product is CASRAGATDTQYF. The chain couples TRBV7-9 to TRBJ2-3, with TRBD2 identical over 7 bases. The trim removed 8 bases at V and 3 bases at J, leaving 5 bases unmatched. There are 13 residues in the CDR3. Germline V gene sequence: CDR1 SEHNR, CDR2 FQNEAQ (reference sequence). The full variable domain, with the rest looked up from reference TRBV7-9 and TRBJ2-3, is DTGVSQNPRHKITKRGQNVTFRCDPISEHNRLYWYRQTLGQGPEFLTYFQNEAQLEKSRLLSDRFSAERPKGSFSTLEIQRTEQGDSAMYLCASRAGATDTQYFGPGTRLTVL.

This chain joins TRBV27 and TRBJ2-3, with TRBD2 identical over 14 bases. The CDR3 has 18 residues. Losses at the gene ends were 6 bases for V and 1 base for J; bases not matched to a gene: 9. Germline assignment: CDR1 MNHEY and CDR2 SMNVEV (reference sequence). CDR3 in DNA: TGTGCCAGCAGGGGGACTAGCGGGAGTTCCTGGGGCACAGATACGCAGTATTTT. Protein: CASRGTSGSSWGTDTQYF.

The rearrangement links TRBV11-3 to TRBJ2-7; D unresolved. The V gene's germline CDR1 is SGHNT and CDR2 YENEEA. V lost 5 bases to trimming and J lost 0 bases, with 14 bases between them. This CDR3 is 15 amino acids long. The CDR3 DNA follows: TGTGCCAGCAGCCAAGGGCCAAGGAGCTCCTACGAGCAGTACTTC. It translates to CASSQGPRSSYEQYF.

This chain joins TRBV7-9 and TRBJ1-6; D unresolved. Trimming took off 0 bases at V and 7 bases at J, with 13 bases between the two ends. The germline gives CDR1 SEHNR, CDR2 FQNEAQ (reference sequence). The CDR3 covers 16 residues. CDR3 sequence reads: CASSLAPALQNSPLHF. Written as DNA, the CDR3 is TGTGCCAGCAGCTTAGCGCCGGCTCTCCAGAATTCACCCCTCCACTTT.

The CDR3, as DNA: TGTGCCAGCAGTTTATCAGGGGGCGAGGGGGGCAGAACAGATACGCAGTATTTT. It specifies CASSLSGGEGGRTDTQYF. The genes are TRBV27 and TRBJ2-3, with D maybe TRBD1 (7 bases). CDR1 and CDR2 (germline): MNHEY, SMNVEV (reference sequence). The CDR3 runs 18 residues. V lost 0 bases and J 3 bases, leaving 19 bases between the germline ends.

V gene TRBV10-3 combines with J gene TRBJ2-7; TRBD1 might be the D (5 bases). Germline CDR1 reads ENHRY; CDR2 reads SYGVKD. CDR3 length equals 15 residues. The V end was cut by 2 bases, the J end by 0 bases, with 11 bases between. CDR3 sequence: CAISEGAVVSYEQYF. The CDR3 DNA reads as TGTGCCATCAGTGAGGGGGCGGTTGTCTCCTACGAGCAGTACTTC.

This clone was recorded a few times. The V gene is TRBV29-1, the J gene TRBJ1-5; the D is unclear. Trimming removed 6 bases from V and 7 bases from J, with 10 bases in between. CDR1 SQVTM and CDR2 ANQGSEA come from the germline V gene. The CDR3 totals 11 residues. In DNA, the CDR3 is TGCAGCGTGGGAGACGAACAGCCCCAGCATTTT. Its protein product is CSVGDEQPQHF.

The chain recombines TRBV6-2 or TRBV6-3 with TRBJ1-3, with 7 bases identical to TRBD1. CDR1 and CDR2 from the germline V gene are MNHEY and SVGEGT. This CDR3 has 15 residues. The J segment lost 5 bases and the V segment lost 5 bases, leaving 9 bases of the junction unmatched. CDR3 DNA sequence: TGTGCCAGCAGTCCACGACAGGGTACGCGAAACACCATATATTTT. This encodes CASSPRQGTRNTIYF.

The genes are TRBV19 and TRBJ1-6; tentatively, D is TRBD1 (5 bases). This CDR3 has 14 amino acids. The germline V and J ends were trimmed by 5 bases and 7 bases, with 12 bases remaining between them. Per germline, CDR1 LNHDA and CDR2 SQIVND (reference sequence). The CDR3 is CASSLDSLNSPLHF. CDR3 nucleotide sequence: TGTGCCAGTAGTCTTGACAGCCTCAATTCACCCCTCCACTTT.

V usage is TRBV10-2 and J usage is TRBJ2-2, with 8 bases matching TRBD1. After removal of 6 bases from V and 7 bases from J, the junction contained 10 bases not matched to a gene. Germline V CDR1 and CDR2: WSHSY, SAAADI. The CDR3 consists of 15 residues. The CDR3 loop is CASSSVTGDIGELFF. For the CDR3, the DNA is TGCGCCAGCAGCTCCGTGACAGGGGATATCGGGGAGCTGTTTTTT.

This rearrangement joins TRBV29-1 to TRBJ1-2; 9 bases align to TRBD1. This CDR3 spans 12 amino acids. Germline CDR1 and CDR2: SQVTM and ANQGSEA. With V trimmed by 7 bases and J by 8 bases, 8 bases remained unmatched. Here the CDR3 reads CSASTGGEGYTF. DNA for the CDR3: TGCAGCGCGAGCACAGGGGGCGAGGGCTACACCTTC.

This clone was seen once. This chain joins TRBV2 and TRBJ1-5; D remains ambiguous. Germline CDR1 SNHLY, CDR2 FYNNEI. Trimming cost V 1 base and J 0 bases, with 19 bases left between them. The CDR3 totals 19 residues. Written as DNA, the CDR3 is TGTGCCAGCAGTGAAGGGGAACGAGTAAGGGCCGATAGCAATCAGCCCCAGCATTTT. Its translation is CASSEGERVRADSNQPQHF.

The V gene is TRBV28, the J gene TRBJ1-2; D is possibly TRBD1 (5 bases). V was trimmed by 5 bases and J by 7 bases, leaving 17 bases between them. CDR3 length: 14 amino acids. Germline CDR1 is MDHEN and CDR2 is SYDVKM. CDR3 sequence (DNA): TGTGCCAGCAGTCCCCCTGGACAACTCGGTGGCTACACCTTC. Amino acids: CASSPPGQLGGYTF.

This chain connects TRBV28 to TRBJ1-2; no firm D call. This CDR3 region has 12 residues. Germline CDR1 reads MDHEN; CDR2 reads SYDVKM. Trimming cost V 1 base and J 4 bases, with 4 bases left between them. The CDR3 bases are TGTGCCAGCAGTTTATACGGCTATGGCTACACCTTC. Its translation is CASSLYGYGYTF.

The rearrangement links TRBV4-2 to TRBJ2-7; maybe TRBD2 (5 bases). V was cut by 0 bases and J by 9 bases, with 12 bases left in between. Germline values: CDR1 LGHNA, CDR2 YNFKEQ. This CDR3 has 13 amino acids. CDR3 sequence reads: CASSQDLWRTQYF. As DNA, the CDR3 is TGTGCCAGCAGCCAAGATCTGTGGAGGACGCAGTACTTC.

This chain uses TRBV19 with TRBJ1-5; 7 bases agree with TRBD1. Germline V CDR1 and CDR2: LNHDA, SQIVND (reference sequence). This CDR3 is 14 amino acids long. V was clipped by 9 bases and J by 4 bases; unmatched bases: 9. Written as DNA, the CDR3 is TGTGCCAGCCAGATCGGACAGGCGAATCAGCCCCAGCATTTT. Its protein is CASQIGQANQPQHF.

J is TRBJ1-5 and V is TRBV6-5; TRBD1 matches at 7 bases. CDR3 length: 14 residues. The V gene's germline CDR1 is MNHEY and CDR2 SVGAGI. V was pared by 7 bases and J by 7 bases, with 10 bases of the junction left unmatched. The CDR3 sequence is CASTFDRDVQPQHF. CDR3 coding DNA: TGTGCCAGCACCTTCGACAGGGATGTGCAGCCCCAGCATTTT.

The chain employs TRBV4-1 and TRBJ1-4; 9 bases agree with TRBD1. J lost 4 bases, V lost 4 bases, and 4 bases had no gene match. The germline V gene encodes CDR1 MGHRA and CDR2 YSYEKL. The CDR3 runs 15 residues. The CDR3, as DNA: TGCGCCAGCAGCCGGGACAGGGATTATAATGAAAAACTGTTTTTT. It is translated as CASSRDRDYNEKLFF.